This record covers a single T cell receptor (beta chain). This sample is drawn from a study of blood T cell repertoires in COVID-19. The overall study: PBMCs, B-cell-depleted T cells, or T cells were the source of the cDNA or gDNA that made up the material.

The table came from immunoSEQ multiplex PCR; TCRdb's copy has only in-frame clones and leaves some out. The sample has 60,000 to 85,000 clones, about 86% seen once. CDR3 length equals 14 residues. Between the trimmed V and J ends, which lost 10 bases and 5 bases, there was a span of 17 bases. Germline V gene data show CDR1 as LNHDA and CDR2 as SQIVND (reference sequence). The material sequenced was peripheral blood. The clonotype comes from a human donor in a cohort sampled during active COVID-19. This chain connects TRBV19 to TRBJ2-2; perhaps TRBD2 as D (6 bases). The chain's CDR3 is CATCLGGWTGELFF. CDR3 nucleotide sequence: TGTGCCACCTGCCTGGGAGGCTGGACCGGGGAGCTGTTTTTT.